Described below is a single TCR beta chain sequence and its context. The sample comes from a study of TIL therapy for anti-PD-1-resistant metastatic lung cancer. Study-level information: Half of patients were current or former smokers.

Sequencing used immunoSEQ v3. Sequenced by immunoSEQ multiplex PCR; TCRdb stores in-frame clones only, minus some. The repertoire includes more than 20,000 clones, more than 60% of them detected once, and under 7.5% sits in the top ten. Indicated time point: pre-treatment sample, taken before nivolumab and TIL therapy. The starting material was blood, obtained at baseline. The receptor was isolated from a person aged 25 to 80 with non-small cell lung cancer.

The CDR3 reads CASSRKMTGGLGNTIYF. The CDR3 nucleotides are TGTGCCAGCAGCCGAAAGATGACAGGGGGCTTAGGAAACACCATATATTTT. The chain employs TRBV7-9 and TRBJ1-3; 10 nucleotides line up with TRBD1. Losses at the gene ends were 5 bases for V and 4 bases for J; bases not matched to a gene: 11. There are 17 residues in the CDR3. The V gene's germline CDR1 is SEHNR and CDR2 FQNEAQ (reference sequence).